Below, 28 T cell receptor beta chains from the same sample are listed, as sequenced in a study of beta chain features in type 1 diabetes. The sequenced template was cDNA made from the entire isolated RNA. Profiling relied on immunoSEQ multiplex PCR, and the TCRdb table lists in-frame clones only, not all of them. The sample shows roughly 450,000 clones, roughly 14% of them seen only once. The sample comprised naive CD4+ T cells from blood. These receptors were taken from a man between 25 and 39 years old in good health.

This clone came up a few times. This chain uses TRBV7-8 with TRBJ1-2; possible D gene TRBD1, 5 bases. The CDR3 totals 15 residues. Germline V gene data show CDR1 as SGHVS and CDR2 as FQNEAQ. Trimming took 1 base from V and 4 from J, leaving 13 bases between them. The CDR3 nucleotides read TGTGCCAGCAGCTTAGGGGGGACCGACATCTATGGCTACACCTTC. It translates to CASSLGGTDIYGYTF.

This clone has only a few counts. The V and J genes are TRBV6-6 and TRBJ2-3; weak D call: TRBD2 (5 bases). This CDR3 spans 13 amino acids. V dropped 10 bases and J dropped 1 base, with 12 bases sitting between them. The germline CDR1 and CDR2 sequences are MNHNY and SVGAGI (reference sequence). This CDR3 reads CATSRVRTDTQYF. The CDR3 DNA sequence: TGTGCCACTTCGAGGGTCCGCACAGATACGCAGTATTTT.

The chain joins TRBV7-9 to TRBJ2-7; 8 nucleotides agree with TRBD2. CDR1 is SEHNR and CDR2 is FQNEAQ in the germline V gene (reference sequence). CDR3 size: 14 residues. Germline trimming cut 5 bases from V and 6 bases from J; bases unmatched to any gene: 9. CDR3 sequence: CASSLNGRAAEQYV. In DNA, the CDR3 is TGTGCCAGCAGCCTGAACGGGAGGGCCGCCGAGCAGTACGTC.

This clone has a handful of counts. This chain uses TRBV2 with TRBJ2-1; possible D gene TRBD2, 5 bases. Germline assignment: CDR1 SNHLY and CDR2 FYNNEI. V dropped 8 bases and J dropped 5 bases, with 13 bases sitting between them. The CDR3 loop spans 13 amino acids. The CDR3 DNA sequence: TGTGCCAGCGGGAGTCTCTCTAACAATGAGCAGTTCTTC. This codes for CASGSLSNNEQFF.

The sample holds a few counts of this clone. The V gene is TRBV7-6, the J gene TRBJ2-5, with 7 bases aligning to TRBD2. This CDR3 has 18 residues. Germline V gene lookup returns CDR1 SGHVS and CDR2 FNYEAQ. The junction had 16 bases not matched to a gene; V was cut back by 2 bases and J by 4 bases. The CDR3 DNA reads TGTGCCAGCAGCTTATATCCCCGTGAAGGGAGGGTCGGAGAGACCCAGTACTTC. Its translation: CASSLYPREGRVGETQYF.

V is TRBV29-1 and J is TRBJ1-2; TRBD1 aligns across 9 bases. CDR1 and CDR2 from the germline V gene are SQVTM and ANQGSEA. V was pared by 6 bases and J by 4 bases, with 3 bases of the junction left unmatched. The CDR3 length is 12 residues. CDR3 coding DNA: TGCAGCGTCGTACAGGGGGCCTATGGCTACACCTTC. Translated: CSVVQGAYGYTF.

This rearrangement joins TRBV4-3 to TRBJ2-1, with a tentative D call TRBD2 (6 bases). V lost 0 bases and J lost 4, with 7 bases in between. Germline CDR1 is LGHNA and CDR2 is YSLEER. This CDR3 contains 14 residues. CDR3 nucleotide sequence: TGCGCCAGCAGCCAAGAAGGAGGGTACAATGAGCAGTTCTTC. Translating gives CASSQEGGYNEQFF.

V gene TRBV10-3 combines with J gene TRBJ2-3; D gene unclear. The V gene lost 6 bases and the J gene lost 6 bases, with 7 bases spanning the gap. The CDR3 length is 11 residues. The germline V gene has CDR1 ENHRY and CDR2 SYGVKD. The CDR3 region is CAIRDLDTQYF. CDR3 DNA sequence: TGTGCCATCAGAGACTTGGATACGCAGTATTTT.

This clone turned up a few times. The chain recombines TRBV6-6 with TRBJ2-3; 9 bases agree with TRBD2. J was trimmed by 4 bases and V by 8 bases; bases with no gene match: 7. CDR3 size: 14 residues. Germline V lookup: CDR1 MNHNY, CDR2 SVGAGI (reference sequence). The chain's CDR3 is CASDGGGAPDTQYF. The CDR3 DNA is TGTGCCAGCGATGGCGGGGGGGCCCCAGATACGCAGTATTTT.

This chain connects TRBV7-9 to TRBJ2-1, with 8 bases aligning to TRBD2. V was pared by 5 bases and J by 3 bases, with 12 bases of the junction left unmatched. CDR3 length equals 17 residues. Germline loops: CDR1 SEHNR, CDR2 FQNEAQ (reference sequence). CDR3 bases: TGTGCCAGCAGCCGCGGGGCTGTTAGCGGGAACTACAATGAGCAGTTCTTC. As protein: CASSRGAVSGNYNEQFF.

V usage is TRBV29-1 and J usage is TRBJ2-6, with D maybe TRBD2 (7 bases). The CDR3 contains 15 residues. The V gene lost 1 base and the J gene lost 2 bases, with 9 bases spanning the gap. Looked up from germline, CDR1 is SQVTM and CDR2 is ANQGSEA. CDR3 coding DNA: TGCAGCGTTGAAGGCGGGGGCCCTGGGGCCAACGTCCTGACTTTC. Protein sequence: CSVEGGGPGANVLTF.

This clone was found a few times. CDR3 sequence: CASSAMSGNTEAFF. Written as DNA, the CDR3 is TGTGCCAGCAGCGCAATGAGTGGGAACACTGAAGCTTTCTTT. The rearrangement links TRBV9 to TRBJ1-1; D is ambiguous. The CDR3 length is 14 residues. Germline CDR1 and CDR2: SGDLS and YYNGEE. Trimming shortened V by 3 bases and J by 1 base, and 10 bases separated the two germline ends.

V usage is TRBV25-1 and J usage is TRBJ1-2, with no clear D. The V end lost 2 bases, the J end lost 9 bases, and 7 bases lay between the germline ends. CDR3 size: 11 residues. Per the germline V gene, CDR1 is MGHDK and CDR2 is SYGVNS. CDR3 sequence (DNA): TGTGCCAGCAGTGAAGGGCAGAGCTACACCTTC. It specifies CASSEGQSYTF.

This clone was seen more than once but under ten times. The V and J genes are TRBV4-3 and TRBJ2-4; 10 bases are a match to TRBD2. Trimming cost V 3 bases and J 7 bases; bases outside gene matches: 9. Germline V CDR1 and CDR2: LGHNA, YSLEER. This CDR3 contains 16 residues. CDR3 loop: CASSHALAGVENIQYF. CDR3 nucleotides: TGCGCCAGCAGCCACGCCCTAGCGGGAGTCGAGAACATTCAGTACTTC.

This clone was seen only a few times. The chain employs TRBV19 and TRBJ2-1, with a possible D match to TRBD2 (6 bases). The CDR3 contains 16 residues. V lost 5 bases to trimming and J lost 0 bases, with 14 bases between them. The V gene's germline CDR1 is LNHDA and CDR2 SQIVND (reference sequence). CDR3 sequence: CASSPPGVGSYNEQFF. The CDR3 coding sequence is TGTGCCAGTAGTCCCCCGGGGGTTGGCTCCTACAATGAGCAGTTCTTC.

This chain links TRBV4-3 with TRBJ1-4; D not certain. Trimming shortened V by 0 bases and J by 4 bases, and 15 bases separated the two germline ends. Germline lookup yields CDR1 LGHNA and CDR2 YSLEER. The CDR3 is 17 amino acids. CDR3 DNA sequence: TGCGCCAGCAGCCAAGATCTTGTCCGGGGTGGTAATGAAAAACTGTTTTTT. This codes for CASSQDLVRGGNEKLFF.

This clone occurred a few times. The rearrangement joins TRBV29-1 to TRBJ2-2; 10 bases map to TRBD1. V shed 5 bases, J shed 9 bases, and the junction held 6 bases outside the gene matches. The germline V gene has CDR1 SQVTM and CDR2 ANQGSEA. The CDR3 covers 13 residues. CDR3 protein: CSVSGQGFRELFF. The CDR3, as DNA: TGCAGCGTTTCGGGACAGGGGTTCCGGGAGCTGTTTTTT.

This clone showed up just a few times. The J gene is TRBJ2-3, the V gene TRBV14; D remains ambiguous. The CDR3 length is 13 residues. Germline assignment: CDR1 SGHDN and CDR2 FVKESK. The V end lost 5 bases, the J end lost 6 bases, and 12 bases lay between the germline ends. CDR3 in DNA: TGTGCCAGCAGCATTGCATTGGGTGATACGCAGTATTTT. This gives the protein CASSIALGDTQYF.

This clone came up a few times. The CDR3 sequence is CASSQAGGSSPLHF. The CDR3 nucleotides are TGCGCCAGCAGCCAAGCAGGGGGCTCTTCACCCCTCCACTTT. The chain uses TRBV4-3 and TRBJ1-6; 8 bases agree with TRBD1. The germline CDR1 and CDR2 sequences are LGHNA and YSLEER. The CDR3 is 14 residues long. After removal of 1 base from V and 9 bases from J, the junction contained 2 bases not matched to a gene.

V usage is TRBV29-1 and J usage is TRBJ1-1; D is ambiguous. V was clipped by 3 bases and J by 0 bases, with 8 bases between them. The germline V gene encodes CDR1 SQVTM and CDR2 ANQGSEA. CDR3 length: 13 residues. Written as DNA, the CDR3 is TGCAGCGTTGACTTCCCCGTGAACACTGAAGCTTTCTTT. It encodes CSVDFPVNTEAFF.

This clone was found a few times. This chain connects TRBV4-2 to TRBJ2-4; D is perhaps TRBD1 (6 bases). Germline V gene sequence: CDR1 LGHNA, CDR2 YNFKEQ. With 0 bases removed from V and 1 base from J, the gap between germline ends came to 13 bases. The CDR3 totals 17 residues. The CDR3 DNA is TGTGCCAGCAGCCAAGAATTCCGGCAGGGGGCCAAAAACATTCAGTACTTC. Its translation: CASSQEFRQGAKNIQYF.

This clone was seen more than once but under ten times. The chain combines TRBV5-6 with TRBJ2-3; 9 nucleotides agree with TRBD2. The CDR3 is made up of 14 amino acids. Trimming took 2 bases from V and 4 from J; bases not matched to a gene: 2. Germline CDR1 is SGHDT and CDR2 is YYEEEE. In nucleotides, the CDR3 is TGTGCCAGCAGCTTTAGCGGGAGTTCAGATACGCAGTATTTT. This encodes CASSFSGSSDTQYF.

The V and J genes are TRBV30 and TRBJ2-1; 10 nucleotides line up with TRBD1. Trimming at V came to 1 base and at J to 7 bases, leaving 7 bases not matched to a gene. The CDR3 has 15 amino acids. Germline V gene data show CDR1 as GTSNPN and CDR2 as SVGIG (reference sequence). This CDR3 is CAWSDWGQGMNEQFF. DNA for the CDR3: TGTGCCTGGAGTGATTGGGGACAGGGGATGAATGAGCAGTTCTTC.

This clone turned up a few times. J is TRBJ1-2 and V is TRBV4-3; possibly TRBD1 for D (6 bases). The germline V gene has CDR1 LGHNA and CDR2 YSLEER. Trimming took 2 bases from V and 4 from J, leaving 11 bases between them. CDR3 size: 14 residues. The DNA of the CDR3 is TGCGCCAGCAGCCAAACAGGGATTTCCTATGGCTACACCTTC. Translation: CASSQTGISYGYTF.

This clone was observed a few times. The chain is built from TRBV18 and TRBJ1-2; D gene ambiguous. This CDR3 is 13 amino acids long. Trimming removed 3 bases from V and 4 bases from J, with 9 bases in between. Germline V gene data show CDR1 as KGHSH and CDR2 as LQKENI. CDR3 protein: CASSPTTVYGYTF. As DNA, the CDR3 is TGTGCCAGCTCACCGACGACCGTCTATGGCTACACCTTC. Together with reference TRBV18 and TRBJ1-2, the CDR3 gives the full variable domain: NAGVMQNPRHLVRRRGQEARLRCSPMKGHSHVYWYRQLPEEGLKFMVYLQKENIIDESGMPKERFSAEFPKEGPSILRIQQVVRGDSAAYFCASSPTTVYGYTFGSGTRLTVV.

This clone was counted between two and nine times. CDR3 in DNA: TGTGCCAGTAGTAGAGGACTCCCCTACGAGCAGTACTTC. This gives the protein CASSRGLPYEQYF. The chain links TRBV19 to TRBJ2-7, with a possible D match to TRBD2 (5 bases). V was trimmed by 4 bases and J by 2 bases, leaving 9 bases between them. Per the germline V gene, CDR1 is LNHDA and CDR2 is SQIVND (reference sequence). The CDR3 consists of 13 residues.

This clone was seen a few times. The CDR3 DNA reads as TGTGCCATCAGTGTAGGGGACAGGGCTATGAACACTGAAGCTTTCTTT. Protein: CAISVGDRAMNTEAFF. V gene TRBV10-3 combines with J gene TRBJ1-1; 9 bases are a match to TRBD1. V shed 4 bases and J 0 bases; nucleotides not matched to a gene: 6. The CDR3 totals 16 residues. CDR1 is ENHRY, CDR2 SYGVKD, per germline.

CDR3 nucleotides: TGTGCCATCAGTACTAGCGGGAGCTCCTACAATGAGCAGTTCTTC. Protein sequence: CAISTSGSSYNEQFF. V gene TRBV10-3 combines with J gene TRBJ2-1, with 11 bases matching TRBD2. The trim removed 5 bases at V and 0 bases at J, leaving 0 bases unmatched. The germline V gene encodes CDR1 ENHRY and CDR2 SYGVKD. The CDR3 extends over 15 amino acids.